This T cell receptor (beta chain) was documented in a study of post-analysis software for immune sequencing data. Overall study results and limits: When patients were compared with controls, 4 or 5 TRBV segments were more frequent, TRBV5-6, TRBV5-1 and TRBV20-1 among them. The normalized Chao1 diversity of multiple sclerosis patients was significantly lower than that of controls.

Per germline, CDR1 SNHLY and CDR2 FYNNEI. This CDR3 has 14 amino acids. V was shortened by 3 bases and J by 4 bases, with 11 bases between the two germline ends. Included in the TCR beta cDNA libraries were unique molecular identifiers. TCRdb re-called the PCR reads with MiXCR, one entry per CDR3 protein. This sample yields roughly 800,000 distinct CDR3 sequences, of which roughly 30% are seen a single time; around 0.6% belongs to the top ten. With respect to this clonotype: Its target is unknown.

The sample taken for sequencing was blood. V usage is TRBV2 and J usage is TRBJ2-3, with D perhaps matching TRBD1 (6 bases). The sequence was obtained from a girl aged 10 to 17 with multiple sclerosis. CDR3 region: CASSETGRADTQYF. CDR3 nucleotide sequence: TGTGCCAGCAGTGAGACAGGTCGGGCAGATACGCAGTATTTT.